The next 14 T cell receptor beta chains were all read from a single sample in a study of technical replicates of blood from a handful of donors. Profiled with immunoSEQ multiplex PCR; TCRdb holds only in-frame clones, not every one. This table has some 13,000 clones, 85% to 95% appearing once. Sequenced material: PBMCs. The receptors derive from a human donor in good health.

J is TRBJ2-3 and V is TRBV5-6, with 7 bases matching TRBD2. Germline CDR1 and CDR2: SGHDT and YYEEEE. The CDR3 contains 16 residues. J lost 1 base, V lost 4 bases, and 9 bases had no gene match. This CDR3 is CASSPGASGRTDTQYF. The CDR3 nucleotides read TGTGCCAGCAGCCCCGGCGCTAGCGGACGCACAGATACGCAGTATTTT.

This clone was seen a single time. This rearrangement joins TRBV19 to TRBJ1-2; 7 bases match TRBD1. The germline V gene has CDR1 LNHDA and CDR2 SQIVND (reference sequence). The CDR3 is 15 amino acids. Trimming at V came to 7 bases and at J to 0 bases, leaving 8 bases not matched to a gene. As DNA, the CDR3 is TGTGCCAGTATAACAGGGGCTACCTCTAACTATGGCTACACCTTC. As protein: CASITGATSNYGYTF.

The chain combines TRBV5-1 with TRBJ2-1; 10 nucleotides line up with TRBD2. The germline CDR1 and CDR2 sequences are SGHRS and YFSETQ. CDR3 length equals 17 residues. V gave up 4 bases and J gave up 4 bases; unmatched junction bases: 11. CDR3 DNA: TGCGCCAGCAGCATGGCACCCGGGACTAGCGAGTACAATGAGCAGTTCTTC. Translated: CASSMAPGTSEYNEQFF.

This chain joins TRBV4-2 and TRBJ2-5; weak D call: TRBD1 (5 bases). The ends were cut back, 1 base at V and 3 bases at J, with 9 bases in the middle. The CDR3 length is 14 residues. Per the germline V gene, CDR1 is LGHNA and CDR2 is YNFKEQ. The CDR3, as DNA: TGTGCCAGCAGCCAAGGGGGCACAGAAGAGACCCAGTACTTC. This translates into CASSQGGTEETQYF.

This rearrangement joins TRBV15 to TRBJ2-7; tentatively, D is TRBD1 (6 bases). From germline, CDR1 is LNHNV and CDR2 YYDKDF (reference sequence). The CDR3 is made up of 15 amino acids. V was pared by 3 bases and J by 5 bases, with 17 bases between. CDR3 bases: TGTGCCACCAGCAGGGTAAATACAGGGATCCACGAGCAGTACTTC. It encodes CATSRVNTGIHEQYF.

The genes are TRBV11-2 and TRBJ1-2; a possible D gene is TRBD1 (5 bases). Trimming removed 4 bases from V and 5 bases from J, with 8 bases in between. Germline V gene sequence: CDR1 SGHAT, CDR2 FQNNGV. The CDR3 sequence is 12 residues long. Here the CDR3 reads CASSSTEYGYTF. DNA for the CDR3: TGTGCCAGCAGCTCGACAGAATATGGCTACACCTTC. Supplemented by reference TRBV11-2 and TRBJ1-2, the full variable domain reads EAGVAQSPRYKIIEKRQSVAFWCNPISGHATLYWYQQILGQGPKLLIQFQNNGVVDDSQLPKDRFSAERLKGVDSTLKIQPAKLEDSAVYLCASSSTEYGYTFGSGTRLTVV.

The V gene is TRBV5-4, the J gene TRBJ2-5; D is unclear. V lost 0 bases to trimming and J lost 7 bases, with 16 bases between them. This CDR3 has 15 amino acids. CDR1 and CDR2 from the germline V gene are SGHNT and YYREEE (reference sequence). CDR3 protein: CASSLEEDFRGTQYF. The CDR3 nucleotides read TGTGCCAGCAGCTTGGAAGAGGATTTCCGAGGGACCCAGTACTTC.

The chain combines TRBV15 with TRBJ1-3; the D is unclear. This CDR3 has 17 residues. Germline assignment: CDR1 LNHNV and CDR2 YYDKDF (reference sequence). Trimming took 0 bases from V and 0 from J, leaving 12 bases between them. The CDR3 here is CATSRDPSAASGNTIYF. In nucleotides, the CDR3 is TGTGCCACCAGCAGAGACCCGTCCGCGGCCTCTGGAAACACCATATATTTT.

This sequence joins TRBV6-5 and TRBJ1-2, with 11 nucleotides matching TRBD1. The J segment lost 2 bases and the V segment lost 9 bases, leaving 5 bases of the junction unmatched. The CDR3 contains 14 residues. From germline, CDR1 is MNHEY and CDR2 SVGAGI. CDR3 in DNA: TGTGCCAGTCGGACAGGGGGCCTGAACTATGGCTACACCTTC. This encodes CASRTGGLNYGYTF.

The V and J genes are TRBV5-6 and TRBJ1-5; D is perhaps TRBD1 (6 bases). Deletions cut 1 base from V and 1 base from J, with 18 bases between. CDR1 and CDR2 (germline): SGHDT, YYEEEE. The CDR3 is 18 residues long. The CDR3 region is CASSLWGHLEQSNQPQHF. In nucleotides, the CDR3 is TGTGCCAGCAGCTTGTGGGGACATTTAGAACAGAGCAATCAGCCCCAGCATTTT.

This clone was seen only once. The chain is built from TRBV19 and TRBJ2-3; no clear D gene. Trimming removed 0 bases at V and 8 bases at J, with 15 bases between. The CDR3 spans 15 residues. Germline V CDR1 and CDR2: LNHDA, SQIVND (reference sequence). In nucleotides, the CDR3 is TGTGCCAGTAGTATAGATCCCCCCCCGACGGGTACGCAGTATTTT. This encodes CASSIDPPPTGTQYF.

CDR3 amino acids: CAWRRAGGTANEKLFF. The CDR3 coding sequence is TGTGCCTGGAGGCGGGCCGGCGGTACGGCGAATGAAAAACTGTTTTTT. This chain links TRBV30 with TRBJ1-4; D gene uncertain. V lost 3 bases to trimming and J lost 5 bases, with 19 bases between them. The CDR3 totals 16 residues. CDR1 is GTSNPN, CDR2 SVGIG, per germline (reference sequence).

J is TRBJ2-7 and V is TRBV5-4; tentative D call: TRBD2 (5 bases). Germline CDR1 SGHNT, CDR2 YYREEE (reference sequence). The CDR3 has 15 amino acids. The V gene lost 4 bases and the J gene lost 4 bases, with 18 bases spanning the gap. This CDR3 is CASSHSVLSPYEQYF. Here the CDR3 DNA reads TGTGCCAGCAGCCATAGCGTCCTTTCCCCTTACGAGCAGTACTTC.

The chain joins TRBV19 to TRBJ2-5; D gene unclear. The CDR3 loop spans 14 amino acids. Germline CDR1 and CDR2: LNHDA and SQIVND (reference sequence). V was trimmed by 8 bases and J by 2 bases, leaving 15 bases between them. The CDR3 is CASSTSINQETQYF. The CDR3 DNA follows: TGTGCCAGTTCGACAAGCATTAATCAAGAGACCCAGTACTTC.